A single sample gave rise to the 26 T cell receptor beta chains below, sequenced in a study of T cell responses to AZD1222 COVID-19 vaccine. Repertoires were generated with immunoSEQ multiplex PCR, while TCRdb's copy carries only in-frame clones and drops some. The profile shows 150,000 or so clones, about 89% of them singletons. The sample in question was peripheral blood, obtained on day 0 of AZD1222 vaccination. The receptor set was obtained from an adult in good health.

V and J are TRBV7-2 and TRBJ2-5, with D possibly being TRBD1 (6 bases). Germline V lookup: CDR1 SGHTA, CDR2 FQGNSA. The germline V and J ends were trimmed by 1 base and 6 bases, with 9 bases remaining between them. This CDR3 region has 13 residues. Here the CDR3 DNA reads TGTGCCAGCAGCTTAGACAGGGTTAAGACCCAGTACTTC. Its protein is CASSLDRVKTQYF.

CDR3 region: CASRLRGDRASYEQYF. The CDR3 DNA reads as TGTGCCAGCAGACTCAGGGGGGACAGGGCATCCTACGAGCAGTACTTC. The V gene is TRBV2, the J gene TRBJ2-7, with 9 positions matching TRBD1. CDR1 is SNHLY and CDR2 is FYNNEI in the germline V gene. With V trimmed by 6 bases and J by 1 base, 10 bases remained unmatched. CDR3 length: 16 residues. Full variable domain (rest looked up from reference TRBV2 and TRBJ2-7): EPEVTQTPSHQVTQMGQEVILRCVPISNHLYFYWYRQILGQKVEFLVSFYNNEISEKSEIFDDQFSVERPDGSNFTLKIRSTKLEDSAMYFCASRLRGDRASYEQYFGPGTRLTVT.

This sequence joins TRBV5-1 and TRBJ2-3; D is perhaps TRBD2 (5 bases). This CDR3 contains 14 residues. Looked up from germline, CDR1 is SGHRS and CDR2 is YFSETQ. V lost 3 bases, J lost 1 base, and 9 bases lay in between. CDR3 nucleotide sequence: TGCGCCAGCAGCTCCGGACTTGGCACAGATACGCAGTATTTT. Translated: CASSSGLGTDTQYF.

The J gene is TRBJ1-6, the V gene TRBV2; maybe TRBD1 (5 bases). Trimming took 9 bases from V and 0 from J, leaving 12 bases between them. Germline CDR1 and CDR2: SNHLY and FYNNEI. This CDR3 is 15 amino acids long. The CDR3, as DNA: TGTGCCAGAAGGGGCGGCAGCTCCTATAATTCACCCCTCCACTTT. This translates into CARRGGSSYNSPLHF.

This clone was seen only once. The chain joins TRBV24-1 to TRBJ2-1; 11 positions agree with TRBD2. The CDR3 length is 16 residues. Trimming cost V 1 base and J 5 bases; bases outside gene matches: 3. Germline V lookup: CDR1 KGHDR, CDR2 SFDVKD. The CDR3 region is CATSDFTSGSNNEQFF. The CDR3 bases are TGTGCCACCAGTGATTTCACTAGCGGGAGTAACAATGAGCAGTTCTTC.

This clone was detected once. The genes are TRBV19 and TRBJ1-5; 9 nucleotides line up with TRBD1. The V segment lost 7 bases and the J segment 4 bases; nucleotides outside the gene matches: 5. There are 14 residues in the CDR3. CDR1 and CDR2 (germline): LNHDA, SQIVND (reference sequence). CDR3 amino acids: CASTGTGYNQPQHF. The CDR3 DNA reads TGTGCCAGTACCGGGACAGGGTATAATCAGCCCCAGCATTTT.

The gene calls are TRBV3-1 (or the pseudogene TRBV3-2) and TRBJ2-3; TRBD1 is a possible D gene (6 bases). CDR1 is LGHDT, CDR2 YNNKEL, per germline (reference sequence). This CDR3 comprises 15 residues. V lost 6 bases and J lost 2, with 15 bases in between. For the CDR3, the DNA is TGTGCCAGCAGTACACAGGGTTTCTCCACAGATACGCAGTATTTT. Translated: CASSTQGFSTDTQYF.

This chain connects TRBV6-5 to TRBJ2-2; TRBD2 might be the D (5 bases). Trimming stripped 6 bases from V and 6 bases from J, with 8 bases between. The CDR3 has 12 residues. Germline lookup yields CDR1 MNHEY and CDR2 SVGAGI. CDR3 protein: CASSPGAGELFF. The CDR3 DNA follows: TGTGCCAGCAGCCCCGGGGCCGGGGAGCTGTTTTTT.

This clone was recorded once. One end of the junction does not line up with germline, which may come from a read error. V usage is TRBV20-1 and J usage is TRBJ2-7; a weak D match, TRBD1 (6 bases). The CDR3 loop spans 12 amino acids. Germline CDR1 is DFQATT and CDR2 is SNEGSKA (reference sequence). DNA of the CDR3: TGCAGTGCTAGTGAATCCCGGGACACCTATGTTTTC. Encoded protein: CSASESRDTYVF.

This chain uses TRBV18 with TRBJ2-7, with TRBD2 matching 8 bases. The CDR3 has 16 amino acids. Germline lookup yields CDR1 KGHSH and CDR2 LQKENI. V lost 3 bases, J lost 2 bases, and 9 bases stayed unmatched. The CDR3, as DNA: TGTGCCAGCTCACCCAACTCGGGAGGGACAACCTACGAGCAGTACTTC. Its protein is CASSPNSGGTTYEQYF.

This chain uses TRBV28 with TRBJ2-7, with D uncertain. CDR3 length: 11 amino acids. Germline V gene sequence: CDR1 MDHEN, CDR2 SYDVKM. V was shortened by 4 bases and J by 4 bases, with 5 bases between the two germline ends. The CDR3 sequence: CASSSPYEQYF. CDR3 DNA sequence: TGTGCCAGCAGTTCCCCATACGAGCAGTACTTC.

The chain recombines TRBV4-3 with TRBJ1-1; 8 bases line up with TRBD1. Trimming cost V 1 base and J 2 bases; bases outside gene matches: 6. This CDR3 region has 16 residues. CDR1 is LGHNA, CDR2 YSLEER, per germline. CDR3 region: CASSQGGTGTNTEAFF. CDR3 bases: TGCGCCAGCAGCCAAGGGGGGACAGGCACCAACACTGAAGCTTTCTTT.

In its sample, this clone was seen once. The CDR3 region is CASSLSGASLYEQYF. The CDR3 nucleotides read TGTGCCAGCAGCTTGTCTGGGGCCTCCCTTTACGAGCAGTACTTC. The V call is TRBV5-5, the J call TRBJ2-7, with a weak D call TRBD1 (5 bases). CDR1 is SGHKS and CDR2 is YYEKEE in the germline V gene (reference sequence). This CDR3 has 15 residues. V gave up 1 base and J gave up 4 bases, with 15 bases separating them.

V and J are TRBV2 and TRBJ1-6; TRBD1 matches 8 bases. Germline trimming cut 1 base from V and 8 bases from J; bases unmatched to any gene: 4. The CDR3 contains 15 residues. Germline V gene data show CDR1 as SNHLY and CDR2 as FYNNEI. CDR3 nucleotide sequence: TGTGCCAGCAGTGAAGTAGGGGACAGGTATTCACCCCTCCACTTT. Protein: CASSEVGDRYSPLHF.

The V and J genes are TRBV28 and TRBJ1-2; D may be TRBD1 (5 bases). Trimming removed 7 bases from V and 8 bases from J, with 17 bases in between. CDR1 and CDR2 (germline): MDHEN, SYDVKM. The CDR3 is made up of 13 amino acids. In nucleotides, the CDR3 is TGTGCCAGCACCCTCCCCGGGGGAAAGGGCTACACCTTC. This sequence encodes CASTLPGGKGYTF.

Here the CDR3 DNA reads TGTGCCAGTAGCCGACCCCTACGGGAGGGAGACTACGAGCAGTACTTC. This translates into CASSRPLREGDYEQYF. This chain links TRBV19 with TRBJ2-7, with 8 bases that match TRBD2. V gave up 6 bases and J gave up 3 bases; unmatched junction bases: 13. CDR1 is LNHDA and CDR2 is SQIVND in the germline V gene (reference sequence). This CDR3 has 16 residues. The full variable domain, in which reference TRBV19 and TRBJ2-7 provide the parts outside the CDR3, is DGGITQSPKYLFRKEGQNVTLSCEQNLNHDAMYWYRQDPGQGLRLIYYSQIVNDFQKGDIAEGYSVSREKKESFPLTVTSAQKNPTAFYLCASSRPLREGDYEQYFGPGTRLTVT.

The chain combines TRBV5-1 with TRBJ2-2, with 9 bases identical to TRBD2. Unmatched junction bases numbered 13, after V lost 4 bases and J lost 6 bases. The CDR3 spans 17 residues. Germline V gene lookup returns CDR1 SGHRS and CDR2 YFSETQ. CDR3 bases: TGCGCCAGCAGCCCCGATTTAGCGGGAGTGGGTCCCGGGGAGCTGTTTTTT. Its translation: CASSPDLAGVGPGELFF.

The genes are TRBV19 and TRBJ2-1; 10 bases fit TRBD2. Germline V CDR1 and CDR2: LNHDA, SQIVND (reference sequence). The CDR3 is 14 amino acids. V was clipped by 3 bases and J by 9 bases; unmatched bases: 5. CDR3 sequence reads: CASSILAGAGEQFF. The CDR3 DNA sequence: TGTGCCAGTAGTATTCTAGCGGGAGCGGGTGAGCAGTTCTTC. Combining the CDR3 with reference TRBV19 and TRBJ2-1 gives the whole variable domain DGGITQSPKYLFRKEGQNVTLSCEQNLNHDAMYWYRQDPGQGLRLIYYSQIVNDFQKGDIAEGYSVSREKKESFPLTVTSAQKNPTAFYLCASSILAGAGEQFFGPGTRLTVL.

V is TRBV11-2 and J is TRBJ2-7; D ambiguous. CDR3 length: 12 amino acids. Germline CDR1 SGHAT, CDR2 FQNNGV. Trimming shortened V by 3 bases and J by 3 bases, and 6 bases separated the two germline ends. The CDR3 nucleotides read TGTGCCAGCAGCTTCAATCTCTACGAGCAGTACGTC. It codes for CASSFNLYEQYV.

In DNA form, the CDR3 reads TGTGCCAGCAGACTCCCCGGGCCCCAGGGAGCTCACGAGCAGTACTTC. As protein: CASRLPGPQGAHEQYF. The V gene is TRBV28, the J gene TRBJ2-7; D might be TRBD1 or TRBD2, each matching 5 bases. Germline V gene sequence: CDR1 MDHEN, CDR2 SYDVKM. The CDR3 is made up of 16 amino acids. Deletions cut 6 bases from V and 5 bases from J, with 23 bases between.

The gene calls are TRBV5-1 and TRBJ2-2, with TRBD1 matching over 8 bases. The CDR3 consists of 16 residues. Germline CDR1 SGHRS, CDR2 YFSETQ. V lost 0 bases and J lost 5; bases outside the gene matches: 6. The CDR3 DNA sequence: TGCGCCAGCAGCTTGGATCGGACAGGGAGGACCGGGGAGCTGTTTTTT. It encodes CASSLDRTGRTGELFF.

The chain combines TRBV9 with TRBJ1-4; no reliable D call. With 0 bases removed from V and 4 bases from J, the gap between germline ends came to 13 bases. CDR1 and CDR2 (germline): SGDLS, YYNGEE. The CDR3 has 16 amino acids. The CDR3 coding sequence is TGTGCCAGCAGCGTAGAACGGCCGGACGGTAATGAAAAACTGTTTTTT. Translating gives CASSVERPDGNEKLFF.

This clone was seen only a few times. The chain carries TRBV19 and TRBJ1-2; a possible D gene is TRBD1 (5 bases). Germline CDR1 is LNHDA and CDR2 is SQIVND (reference sequence). The length of the CDR3 is 14 residues. V lost 7 bases, J lost 8 bases, and 20 bases lay in between. This CDR3 is CASIHQTAKGGYTF. CDR3 DNA sequence: TGTGCCAGTATCCACCAGACAGCCAAAGGAGGCTACACCTTC.

The DNA of the CDR3 is TGTGCCAGCAGCCCCATTGGACGAAACACTGAAGCTTTCTTT. It encodes CASSPIGRNTEAFF. This chain joins TRBV6-5 and TRBJ1-1; unclear D gene. Trimming cost V 6 bases and J 2 bases, with 13 bases left between them. The CDR3 runs 14 residues. Germline CDR1 and CDR2: MNHEY and SVGAGI.

The sample holds a few counts of this clone. The J gene is TRBJ2-1, the V gene TRBV11-2, with D possibly called TRBD1 or TRBD2 (6 bases each). This CDR3 is 18 amino acids long. In germline, CDR1 is SGHAT, CDR2 FQNNGV. Trimming stripped 3 bases from V and 5 bases from J, with 23 bases between. CDR3 coding DNA: TGTGCCAGCAGCTTTTTTTACGGGGGCCTGTTACGAAACAATGAGCAGTTCTTC. Its translation: CASSFFYGGLLRNNEQFF.

The chain couples TRBV4-3 to TRBJ2-1, with TRBD2 matching 12 bases. There are 16 residues in the CDR3. V lost 0 bases to trimming and J lost 4 bases; unmatched junction nucleotides: 1. Germline assignment: CDR1 LGHNA and CDR2 YSLEER. The CDR3 spells CASSQDGTSGYNEQFF. CDR3 DNA: TGCGCCAGCAGCCAAGATGGGACTAGCGGGTACAATGAGCAGTTCTTC.